The rows below give T cell receptor beta chains drawn from one sample of a study of read filtering for tumor transcriptome and immune sequencing. TCRdb passed the reads through MiXCR, listing each CDR3 protein once. The data show tens of thousands of distinct CDR3 sequences, around a fifth seen once. Sequencing input: a population of CD138-negative cells sorted from bone marrow. These receptors were taken from a donor aged 40 or over with multiple myeloma. Both conserved end residues are part of each CDR3. The order of the fields is V gene, CDR3 length, D gene, clone size, J gene, CDR3 DNA, CDR3 protein. A D gene is named only where the DNA matches it firmly. Clone size is stated in some rows and not others, as once, few, many or a class when expanded.

TRBV27	14	.	few	TRBJ2-3	TGTGCCAGCAGTTTAGGGCTAGCGACGGATACGCAGTATTTT	CASSLGLATDTQYF
TRBV9	13	.	.	TRBJ1-1	TGTGCCAGCAGCGTAGCGGTGAACACTGGAGCTTTCTTT	CASSVAVNTGAFF
TRBV6-6	15	.	few	TRBJ2-1	TGTGCCAGCAGTTACCGGGACGTCTCCTACAATGAGCAGTTCTTC	CASSYRDVSYNEQFF
TRBV6-5	14	.	many	TRBJ1-1	TGTGCCAGCAGTTACATCAGGGGCGAAACTGAAGCTTTCTTT	CASSYIRGETEAFF
TRBV18	15	.	.	TRBJ2-3	TGTGCCAGCTCACAGCCGGGACTGGAACGAGATACGCAGTATTTT	CASSQPGLERDTQYF
TRBV2	13	.	.	TRBJ2-2	TGTGCCAGCAGTGCTACGAACACCGGGGAGCTGTTTTTT	CASSATNTGELFF
TRBV7-9	12	.	many	TRBJ2-7	TGTGCCAGCAGCGAAAGGGCGAGTGAGAAGTACTTC	CASSERASEKYF
TRBV7-2	13	TRBD1	many	TRBJ2-5	TGTGCCAGCAGCAGGGACAGGCAAGAGACCCAGTACTTC	CASSRDRQETQYF
TRBV7-6	16	TRBD1	.	TRBJ1-2	TGTGCCATCCGCTCCTACTCGGGACAGGGGAGGAACGGCTACACCTTC	CAIRSYSGQGRNGYTF
TRBV7-3	15	TRBD1	many	TRBJ2-1	TGTGCCAGCAGCTTAACTGGGACAGGGGTTAATGAGCAGTTCTTC	CASSLTGTGVNEQFF
TRBV5-1	15	TRBD1	.	TRBJ2-7	TGCGCCAGCAGCCCTACGACAGGGGGGTCCTACGAGCAGTACTTC	CASSPTTGGSYEQYF
TRBV5-1	16	.	.	TRBJ2-7	TGCGCCAGCAGCTTGGGAATCGGGGCAGGGACCTACGAGCAGTACTTC	CASSLGIGAGTYEQYF
TRBV19	13	.	many	TRBJ2-1	TGTGCCAGTAGTATACGGACATACAATGAGCAGTTCTTC	CASSIRTYNEQFF
TRBV28	16	.	many	TRBJ1-4	TGTGCCAGCAGTTTAGTAGGGCCCGCAACTAATGAAAAACTGTTTTTT	CASSLVGPATNEKLFF
TRBV19	14	.	.	TRBJ1-1	TGTGCCAGTAGTATAAAAGGGCTTAACACTGAAGCTTTCTTT	CASSIKGLNTEAFF
TRBV7-9	14	.	few	TRBJ2-5	TGTGCCAGCAGCCCCCAACAGGGTTCGGTGACCCAGTACTTC	CASSPQQGSVTQYF
TRBV11-1	18	TRBD2	many	TRBJ2-6	TGTGCCAGCAGTCGACTGACTAGCGGTACCTCTGGGGCCAACGTCCTGACTTTC	CASSRLTSGTSGANVLTF